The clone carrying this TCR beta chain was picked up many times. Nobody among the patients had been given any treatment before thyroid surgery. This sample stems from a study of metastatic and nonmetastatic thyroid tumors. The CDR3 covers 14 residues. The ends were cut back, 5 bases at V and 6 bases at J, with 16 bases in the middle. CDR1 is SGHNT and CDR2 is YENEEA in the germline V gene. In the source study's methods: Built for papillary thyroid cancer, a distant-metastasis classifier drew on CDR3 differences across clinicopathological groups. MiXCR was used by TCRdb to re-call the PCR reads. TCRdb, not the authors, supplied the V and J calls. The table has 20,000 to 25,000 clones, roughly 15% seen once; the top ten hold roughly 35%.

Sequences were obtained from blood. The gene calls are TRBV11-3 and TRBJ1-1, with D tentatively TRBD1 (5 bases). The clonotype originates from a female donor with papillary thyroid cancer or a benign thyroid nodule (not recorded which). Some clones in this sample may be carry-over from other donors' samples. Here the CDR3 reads CASSDQGNRPEAFF. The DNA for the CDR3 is TGTGCCAGCAGCGATCAGGGTAATAGGCCTGAAGCTTTCTTT.